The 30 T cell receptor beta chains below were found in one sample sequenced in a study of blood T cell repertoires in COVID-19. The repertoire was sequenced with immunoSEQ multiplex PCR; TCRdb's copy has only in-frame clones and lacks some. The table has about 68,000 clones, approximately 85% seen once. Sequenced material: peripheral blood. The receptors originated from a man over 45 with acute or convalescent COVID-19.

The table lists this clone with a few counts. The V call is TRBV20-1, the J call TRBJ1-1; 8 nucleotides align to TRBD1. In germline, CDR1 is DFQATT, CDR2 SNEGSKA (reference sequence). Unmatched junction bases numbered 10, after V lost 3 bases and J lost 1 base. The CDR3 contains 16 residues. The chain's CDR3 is CSASSRDRSGNTEAFF. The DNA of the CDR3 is TGCAGTGCTAGTTCCCGGGACAGGAGCGGGAACACTGAAGCTTTCTTT.

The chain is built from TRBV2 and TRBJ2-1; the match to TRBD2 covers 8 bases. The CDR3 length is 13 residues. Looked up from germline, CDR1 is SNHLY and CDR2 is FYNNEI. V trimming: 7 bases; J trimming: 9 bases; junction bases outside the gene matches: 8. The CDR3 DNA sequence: TGTGCCAGCATCCGTCGGGAGGGTGGTGAGCAGTTCTTC. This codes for CASIRREGGEQFF.

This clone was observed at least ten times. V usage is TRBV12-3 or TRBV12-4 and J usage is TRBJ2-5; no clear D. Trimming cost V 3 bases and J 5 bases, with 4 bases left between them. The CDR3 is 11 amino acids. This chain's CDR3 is CASSFQETQYF. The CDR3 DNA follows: TGTGCCAGCAGTTTTCAGGAGACCCAGTACTTC.

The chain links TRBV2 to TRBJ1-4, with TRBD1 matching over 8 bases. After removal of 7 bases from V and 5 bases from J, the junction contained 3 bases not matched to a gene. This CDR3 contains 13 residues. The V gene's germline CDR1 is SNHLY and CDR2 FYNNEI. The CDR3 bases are TGTGCCAGCACGGGGGACAGGAATGAAAAACTGTTTTTT. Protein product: CASTGDRNEKLFF.

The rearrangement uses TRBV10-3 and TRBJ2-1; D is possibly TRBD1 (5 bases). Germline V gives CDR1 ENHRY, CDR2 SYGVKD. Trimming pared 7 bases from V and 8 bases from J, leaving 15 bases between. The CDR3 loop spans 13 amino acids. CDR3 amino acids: CAINQGVVDEQFF. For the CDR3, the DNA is TGTGCCATCAATCAGGGTGTAGTCGATGAGCAGTTCTTC.

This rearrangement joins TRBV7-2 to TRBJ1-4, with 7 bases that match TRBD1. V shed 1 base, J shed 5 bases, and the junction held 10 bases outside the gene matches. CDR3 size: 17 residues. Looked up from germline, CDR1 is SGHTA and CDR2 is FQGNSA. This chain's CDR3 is CASSLVVWDSPNEKLFF. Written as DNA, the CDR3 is TGTGCCAGCAGCTTAGTTGTTTGGGACAGCCCGAATGAAAAACTGTTTTTT.

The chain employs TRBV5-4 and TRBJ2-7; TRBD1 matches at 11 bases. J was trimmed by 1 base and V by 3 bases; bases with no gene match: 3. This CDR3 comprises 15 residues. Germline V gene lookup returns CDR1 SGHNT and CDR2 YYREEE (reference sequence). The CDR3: CASSWDRGGSYEQYF. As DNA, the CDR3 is TGTGCCAGCAGCTGGGACAGGGGGGGTTCCTACGAGCAGTACTTC. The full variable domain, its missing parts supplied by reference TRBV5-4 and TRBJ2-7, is ETGVTQSPTHLIKTRGQQVTLRCSSQSGHNTVSWYQQALGQGPQFIFQYYREEENGRGNFPPRFSGLQFPNYSSELNVNALELDDSALYLCASSWDRGGSYEQYFGPGTRLTVT.

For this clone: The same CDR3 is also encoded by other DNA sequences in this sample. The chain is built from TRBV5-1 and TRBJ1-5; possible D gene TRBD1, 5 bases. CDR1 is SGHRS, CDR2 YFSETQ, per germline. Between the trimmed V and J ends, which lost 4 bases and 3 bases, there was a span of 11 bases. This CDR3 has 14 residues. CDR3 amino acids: CASSPDSLNQPQHF. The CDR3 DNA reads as TGCGCCAGCAGCCCAGACAGTCTCAATCAGCCCCAGCATTTT.

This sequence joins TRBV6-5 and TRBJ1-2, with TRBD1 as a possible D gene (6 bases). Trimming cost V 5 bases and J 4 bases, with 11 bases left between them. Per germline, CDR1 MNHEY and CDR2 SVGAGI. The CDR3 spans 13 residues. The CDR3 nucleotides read TGTGCCAGCAGTCCGGACAGCCTCTATGGCTACACCTTC. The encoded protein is CASSPDSLYGYTF.

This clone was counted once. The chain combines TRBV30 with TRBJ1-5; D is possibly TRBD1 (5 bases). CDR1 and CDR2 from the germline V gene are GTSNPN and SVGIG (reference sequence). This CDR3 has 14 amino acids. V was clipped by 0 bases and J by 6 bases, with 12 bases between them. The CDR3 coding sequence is TGTGCCTGGAGTGTCGGCAGGGAAGGTCAGCCCCAGCATTTT. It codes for CAWSVGREGQPQHF.

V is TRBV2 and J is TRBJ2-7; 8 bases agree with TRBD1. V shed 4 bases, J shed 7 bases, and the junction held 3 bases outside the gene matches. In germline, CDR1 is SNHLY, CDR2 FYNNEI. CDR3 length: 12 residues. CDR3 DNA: TGTGCCAGCAGTGCAGGGGGCCATGAGCAGTACGTC. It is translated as CASSAGGHEQYV.

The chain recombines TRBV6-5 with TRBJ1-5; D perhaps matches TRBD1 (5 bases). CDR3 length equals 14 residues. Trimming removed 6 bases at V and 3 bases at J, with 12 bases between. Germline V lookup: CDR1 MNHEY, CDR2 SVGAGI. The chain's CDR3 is CASRGQGNNQPQHF. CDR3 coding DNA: TGTGCCAGCAGGGGGCAGGGAAACAATCAGCCCCAGCATTTT.

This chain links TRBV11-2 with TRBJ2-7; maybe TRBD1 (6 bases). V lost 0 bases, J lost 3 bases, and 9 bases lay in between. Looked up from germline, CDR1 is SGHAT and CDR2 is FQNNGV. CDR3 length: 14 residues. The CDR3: CASSLDGQSYEQYV. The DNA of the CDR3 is TGTGCCAGCAGCTTAGATGGACAGAGCTACGAGCAGTACGTC.

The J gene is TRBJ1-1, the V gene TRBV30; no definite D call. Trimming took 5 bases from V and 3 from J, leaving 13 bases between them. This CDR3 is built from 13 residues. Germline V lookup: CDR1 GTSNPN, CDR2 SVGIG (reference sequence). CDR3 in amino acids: CAWGITGYTEAFF. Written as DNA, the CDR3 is TGTGCCTGGGGAATAACGGGGTACACTGAAGCTTTCTTT.

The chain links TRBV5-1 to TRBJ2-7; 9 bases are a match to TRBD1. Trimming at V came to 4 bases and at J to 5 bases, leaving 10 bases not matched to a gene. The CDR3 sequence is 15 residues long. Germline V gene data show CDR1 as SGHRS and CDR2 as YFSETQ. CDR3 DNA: TGCGCCAGCAGCGCCGGGACAGGGAAAATCAACGAGCAGTACTTC. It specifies CASSAGTGKINEQYF.

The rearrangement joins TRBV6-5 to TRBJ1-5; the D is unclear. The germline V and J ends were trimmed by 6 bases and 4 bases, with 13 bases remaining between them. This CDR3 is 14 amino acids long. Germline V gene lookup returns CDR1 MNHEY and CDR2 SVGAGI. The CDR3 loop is CASRAGGRNQPQHF. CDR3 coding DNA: TGTGCCAGCAGGGCCGGAGGAAGGAATCAGCCCCAGCATTTT.

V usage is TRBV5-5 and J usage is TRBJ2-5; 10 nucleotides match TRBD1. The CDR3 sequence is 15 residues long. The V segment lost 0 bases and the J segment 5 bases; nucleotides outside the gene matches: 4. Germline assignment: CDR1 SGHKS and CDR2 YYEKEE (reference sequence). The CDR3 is CASSLEDRGVETQYF. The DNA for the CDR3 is TGTGCCAGCAGCTTGGAGGACAGGGGGGTCGAGACCCAGTACTTC.

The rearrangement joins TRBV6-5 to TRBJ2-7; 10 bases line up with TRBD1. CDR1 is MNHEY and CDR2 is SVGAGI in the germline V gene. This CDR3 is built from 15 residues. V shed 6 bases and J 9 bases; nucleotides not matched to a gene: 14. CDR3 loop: CASRLTGTGDLGQYF. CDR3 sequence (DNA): TGTGCCAGCAGGTTAACCGGGACAGGGGACCTTGGGCAGTACTTC.

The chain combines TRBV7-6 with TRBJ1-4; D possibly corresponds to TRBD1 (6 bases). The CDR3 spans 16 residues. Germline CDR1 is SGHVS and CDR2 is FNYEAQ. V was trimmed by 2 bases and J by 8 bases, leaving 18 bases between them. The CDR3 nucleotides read TGTGCCAGCAGCTTAATCTCGGTACAGGGCGGGGAAAAACTGTTTTTT. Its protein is CASSLISVQGGEKLFF.

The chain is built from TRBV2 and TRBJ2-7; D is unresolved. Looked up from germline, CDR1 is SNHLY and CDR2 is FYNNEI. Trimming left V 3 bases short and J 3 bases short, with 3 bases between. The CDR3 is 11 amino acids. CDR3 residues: CASSERYEQYF. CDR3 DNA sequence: TGTGCCAGCAGTGAGCGCTACGAGCAGTACTTC.

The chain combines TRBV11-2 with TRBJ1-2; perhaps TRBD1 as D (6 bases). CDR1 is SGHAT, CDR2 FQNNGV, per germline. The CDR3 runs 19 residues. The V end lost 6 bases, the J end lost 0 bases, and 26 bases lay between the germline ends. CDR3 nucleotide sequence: TGTGCCAGCAGAAACCCGTCTATCCGCCAGGGGACGGCTAACTATGGCTACACCTTC. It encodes CASRNPSIRQGTANYGYTF. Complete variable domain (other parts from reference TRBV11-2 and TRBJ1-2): EAGVAQSPRYKIIEKRQSVAFWCNPISGHATLYWYQQILGQGPKLLIQFQNNGVVDDSQLPKDRFSAERLKGVDSTLKIQPAKLEDSAVYLCASRNPSIRQGTANYGYTFGSGTRLTVV.

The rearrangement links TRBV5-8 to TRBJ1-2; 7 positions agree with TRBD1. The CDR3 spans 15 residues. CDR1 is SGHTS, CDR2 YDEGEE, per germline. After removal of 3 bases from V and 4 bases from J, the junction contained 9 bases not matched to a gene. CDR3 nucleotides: TGTGCCAGCAGCTCACCGGGACAGACCTTCTATGGCTACACCTTC. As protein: CASSSPGQTFYGYTF.

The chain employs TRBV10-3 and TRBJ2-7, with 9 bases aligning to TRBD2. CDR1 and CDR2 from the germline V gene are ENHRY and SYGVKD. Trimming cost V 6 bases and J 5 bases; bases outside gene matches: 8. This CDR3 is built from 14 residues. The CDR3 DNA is TGTGCCATCAGCCCATCTAGCGGGGTAAACGAGCAGTACTTC. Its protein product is CAISPSSGVNEQYF.

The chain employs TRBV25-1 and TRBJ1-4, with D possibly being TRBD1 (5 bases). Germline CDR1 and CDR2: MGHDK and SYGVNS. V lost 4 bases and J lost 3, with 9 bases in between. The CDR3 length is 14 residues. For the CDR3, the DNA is TGTGCCAGCAGTGGCAGGGTGGCTAATGAAAAACTGTTTTTT. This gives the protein CASSGRVANEKLFF.

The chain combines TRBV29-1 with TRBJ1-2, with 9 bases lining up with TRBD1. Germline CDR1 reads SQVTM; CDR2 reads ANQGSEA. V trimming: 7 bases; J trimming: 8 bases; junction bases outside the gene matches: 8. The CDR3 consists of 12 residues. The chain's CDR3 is CSAVGQGRGYTF. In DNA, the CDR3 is TGCAGCGCCGTGGGACAGGGCCGCGGCTACACCTTC.

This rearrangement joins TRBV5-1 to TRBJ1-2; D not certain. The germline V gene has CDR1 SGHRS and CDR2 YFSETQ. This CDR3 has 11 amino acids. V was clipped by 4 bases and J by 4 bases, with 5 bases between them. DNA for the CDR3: TGCGCCAGCAGCGCCAGCTATGGCTACACCTTC. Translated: CASSASYGYTF.

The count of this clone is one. CDR3 coding DNA: TGTGCCAGCAGCGACTCTGGGTACGCCAAAAACATTCAGTACTTC. This translates into CASSDSGYAKNIQYF. The chain uses TRBV6-2 or TRBV6-3 and TRBJ2-4, with no clear D. CDR3 length equals 15 residues. Germline CDR1 and CDR2: MNHEY and SVGEGT. Between the trimmed V and J ends, which lost 6 bases and 1 base, there was a span of 13 bases.

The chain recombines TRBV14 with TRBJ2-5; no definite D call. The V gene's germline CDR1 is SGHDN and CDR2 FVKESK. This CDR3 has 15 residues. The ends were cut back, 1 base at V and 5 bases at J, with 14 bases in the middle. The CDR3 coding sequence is TGTGCCAGCAGCCAAGGGGCCTCCCGGTGGGAGACCCAGTACTTC. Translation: CASSQGASRWETQYF.

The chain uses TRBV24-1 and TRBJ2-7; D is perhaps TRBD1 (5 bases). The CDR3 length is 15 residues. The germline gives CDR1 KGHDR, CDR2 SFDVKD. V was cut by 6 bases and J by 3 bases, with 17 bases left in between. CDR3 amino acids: CATSQTVRPCYEQYV. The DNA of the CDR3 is TGTGCCACCAGTCAGACAGTCCGTCCGTGCTACGAGCAGTACGTC.

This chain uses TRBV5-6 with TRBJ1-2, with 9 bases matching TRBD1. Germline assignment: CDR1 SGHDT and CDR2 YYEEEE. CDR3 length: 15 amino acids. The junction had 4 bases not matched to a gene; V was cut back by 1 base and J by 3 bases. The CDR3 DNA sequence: TGTGCCAGCAGCTTGTGGGACAGGGAACACTATGGCTACACCTTC. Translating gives CASSLWDREHYGYTF.